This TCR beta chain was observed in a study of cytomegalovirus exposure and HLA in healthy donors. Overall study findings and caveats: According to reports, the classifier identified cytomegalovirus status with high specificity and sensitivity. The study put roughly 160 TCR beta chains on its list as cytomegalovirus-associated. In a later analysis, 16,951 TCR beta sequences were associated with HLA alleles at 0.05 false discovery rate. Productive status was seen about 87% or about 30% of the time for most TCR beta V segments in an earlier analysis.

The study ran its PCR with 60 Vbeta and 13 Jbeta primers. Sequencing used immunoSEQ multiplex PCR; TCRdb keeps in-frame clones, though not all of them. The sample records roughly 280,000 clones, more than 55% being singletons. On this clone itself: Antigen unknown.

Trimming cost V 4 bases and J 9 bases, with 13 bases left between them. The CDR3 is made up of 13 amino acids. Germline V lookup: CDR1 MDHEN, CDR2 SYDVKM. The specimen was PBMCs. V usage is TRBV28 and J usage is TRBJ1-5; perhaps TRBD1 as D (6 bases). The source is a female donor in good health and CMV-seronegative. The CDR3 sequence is CASSSLRGSPQHF. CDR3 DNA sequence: TGTGCCAGCAGTTCTCTCAGGGGTTCGCCCCAGCATTTT.